These T cell receptor beta chains were read from a single sample in a study of blood T cell repertoires in COVID-19. Here immunoSEQ multiplex PCR was the method, and the copy in TCRdb shows in-frame clones only, minus some. The sample has 95,000 to 150,000 clones, roughly four fifths seen once. Material for sequencing was peripheral blood. These receptors were collected from a man younger than 45 with COVID-19, enrolled during active disease. CDR3s include the opening cysteine and the closing phenylalanine or tryptophan. Each record gives: J gene, D gene, clone size, V gene, CDR3 protein, CDR3 DNA. The D gene is left open where the match is weak. Not every row has a clone size; where given, it reads once, few, many or a size class.

j_gene: TRBJ2-2; d_gene: NA; abundance: NA; v_gene: TRBV24-1; CDR3aa: CATSDVEGAAGELFF; CDR3nt: TGTGCCACCAGTGATGTAGAAGGGGCTGCCGGGGAGCTGTTTTTT
j_gene: TRBJ2-1; d_gene: TRBD2; abundance: NA; v_gene: TRBV7-9; CDR3aa: CASSLAHLSGGHNEQFF; CDR3nt: TGTGCCAGCAGCTTAGCCCACCTTAGCGGGGGGCACAATGAGCAGTTCTTC
j_gene: TRBJ2-7; d_gene: NA; abundance: few; v_gene: TRBV5-1; CDR3aa: CASSLGLGGEDEQYF; CDR3nt: TGCGCCAGCAGCTTGGGGCTAGGCGGTGAGGACGAGCAGTACTTC
j_gene: TRBJ2-3; d_gene: NA; abundance: NA; v_gene: TRBV4-1; CDR3aa: CASSQVGGKADTQYF; CDR3nt: TGCGCCAGCAGCCAAGTAGGCGGGAAAGCAGATACGCAGTATTTT
j_gene: TRBJ1-2; d_gene: NA; abundance: NA; v_gene: TRBV9; CDR3aa: CASSGPRVYGYTF; CDR3nt: TGTGCCAGCAGCGGACCCAGGGTATATGGCTACACCTTC
j_gene: TRBJ2-1; d_gene: TRBD1; abundance: NA; v_gene: TRBV5-1; CDR3aa: CASSLGDSFSYNEQFF; CDR3nt: TGCGCCAGCAGCTTGGGGGACAGCTTCTCCTACAATGAGCAGTTCTTC
j_gene: TRBJ2-7; d_gene: TRBD2; abundance: NA; v_gene: TRBV27; CDR3aa: CASSLSGTTEQYF; CDR3nt: TGTGCCAGCAGTTTATCGGGGACTACCGAGCAGTACTTC
j_gene: TRBJ1-4; d_gene: TRBD1; abundance: NA; v_gene: TRBV19; CDR3aa: CASSTMTGGVEKLFF; CDR3nt: TGTGCCAGTAGTACCATGACAGGGGGCGTTGAAAAACTGTTTTTT
j_gene: TRBJ2-2; d_gene: NA; abundance: NA; v_gene: TRBV3-1/TRBV3-2; CDR3aa: CASSQDLLSGDPGELFF; CDR3nt: TGTGCCAGCAGCCAAGATCTATTGTCAGGGGATCCCGGGGAGCTGTTTTTT
j_gene: TRBJ2-1; d_gene: TRBD2; abundance: NA; v_gene: TRBV19; CDR3aa: CASRTSGGAGINNEQFF; CDR3nt: TGTGCCAGTAGGACTAGCGGGGGGGCCGGGATCAACAATGAGCAGTTCTTC
j_gene: TRBJ2-6; d_gene: TRBD2; abundance: NA; v_gene: TRBV9; CDR3aa: CASSVVGGGDSGANVLTF; CDR3nt: TGTGCCAGCAGCGTAGTGGGCGGGGGAGACTCTGGGGCCAACGTCCTGACTTTC
j_gene: TRBJ2-5; d_gene: NA; abundance: NA; v_gene: TRBV28; CDR3aa: CASSSRDFETQYF; CDR3nt: TGTGCCAGCAGTTCTCGGGACTTTGAGACCCAGTACTTC
j_gene: TRBJ2-1; d_gene: NA; abundance: NA; v_gene: TRBV28; CDR3aa: CASTGNSYNEQFF; CDR3nt: TGTGCCAGCACAGGGAACTCCTACAATGAGCAGTTCTTC
j_gene: TRBJ2-2; d_gene: TRBD2; abundance: NA; v_gene: TRBV28; CDR3aa: CASSLAGLAIGELFF; CDR3nt: TGTGCCAGCAGTTTAGCGGGACTAGCGATCGGGGAGCTGTTTTTT
j_gene: TRBJ2-7; d_gene: TRBD1; abundance: NA; v_gene: TRBV13; CDR3aa: CASSLAMGQSYEQYF; CDR3nt: TGTGCCAGCAGCCTAGCTATGGGACAGTCCTACGAGCAGTACTTC
j_gene: TRBJ2-7; d_gene: NA; abundance: many; v_gene: TRBV6-5; CDR3aa: CASGGSRTYEQYF; CDR3nt: TGTGCCAGCGGCGGGTCCAGAACCTACGAGCAGTACTTC
j_gene: TRBJ2-3; d_gene: NA; abundance: NA; v_gene: TRBV5-1; CDR3aa: CASSLSLYTDTQYF; CDR3nt: TGCGCCAGCAGCTTGTCCCTATACACAGATACGCAGTATTTT